The 24 T cell receptor beta chains below were found in one sample sequenced in a study of CD8 T cells in Susac syndrome. RNA, at about 0.5 to 1 ug, was reverse transcribed with random hexamers. TCRdb independently ran MiXCR on the immunoSEQ multiplex PCR reads; one entry per CDR3 protein. Of 200,000 or so distinct CDR3 sequences detected, 90% to 97% appear once; the ten largest clones hold 0.093%. The sequenced sample consisted of CD4+ T cells from PBMCs. Receptors were obtained from a human donor with multiple sclerosis.

The chain joins TRBV29-1 to TRBJ1-2; a possible D gene is TRBD1 (5 bases). Looked up from germline, CDR1 is SQVTM and CDR2 is ANQGSEA. The CDR3 has 12 amino acids. The V and J ends lost 4 bases and 9 bases respectively, with 15 bases between them. The CDR3 DNA sequence: TGCAGCGTTGGAGGGGAAGCCATCCGCTACACCTTC. It is translated as CSVGGEAIRYTF. The full variable domain, in which reference TRBV29-1 and TRBJ1-2 provide the parts outside the CDR3, is SAVISQKPSRDICQRGTSLTIQCQVDSQVTMMFWYRQQPGQSLTLIATANQGSEATYESGFVIDKFPISRPNLTFSTLTVSNMSPEDSSIYLCSVGGEAIRYTFGSGTRLTVV.

The V gene is TRBV10-3, the J gene TRBJ2-7, with 8 nucleotides matching TRBD1. This CDR3 has 14 amino acids. In germline, CDR1 is ENHRY, CDR2 SYGVKD. V lost 3 bases and J lost 4; bases outside the gene matches: 5. CDR3 coding DNA: TGTGCCATCAGTGACAGGGGGCTTTTTTACGAGCAGTACTTC. It encodes CAISDRGLFYEQYF.

The CDR3 sequence is CSAPTSRGAKNIQYF. The DNA for the CDR3 is TGCAGTGCCCCGACTAGTCGCGGAGCCAAAAACATTCAGTACTTC. The rearrangement joins TRBV20-1 to TRBJ2-4; D may be TRBD2 (6 bases). CDR3 length: 15 residues. Trimming left V 6 bases short and J 0 bases short, with 15 bases between. CDR1 and CDR2 from the germline V gene are DFQATT and SNEGSKA (reference sequence).

This clonotype is a singleton in its sample. The chain combines TRBV30 with TRBJ1-5, with TRBD1 identical over 7 bases. Trimming at V came to 3 bases and at J to 1 base, leaving 15 bases not matched to a gene. The CDR3 has 18 amino acids. The germline V gene encodes CDR1 GTSNPN and CDR2 SVGIG (reference sequence). The DNA of the CDR3 is TGTGCCTGGAGCCGCCGACAGGGACGAGCGTGGAGCAATCAGCCCCAGCATTTT. Residues: CAWSRRQGRAWSNQPQHF.

J is TRBJ2-4 and V is TRBV28; weak D call: TRBD1 (6 bases). Between the trimmed V and J ends, which lost 4 bases and 0 bases, there was a span of 13 bases. CDR1 MDHEN and CDR2 SYDVKM come from the germline V gene. This CDR3 is 16 amino acids long. The CDR3: CASSSGALEAKNIQYF. CDR3 DNA: TGTGCCAGCAGTTCAGGGGCCTTGGAAGCCAAAAACATTCAGTACTTC.

This rearrangement joins TRBV30 to TRBJ1-1; TRBD1 might be the D (5 bases). The V and J ends lost 2 bases and 1 base respectively, with 8 bases between them. The CDR3 has 13 amino acids. The V gene's germline CDR1 is GTSNPN and CDR2 SVGIG (reference sequence). As DNA, the CDR3 is TGTGCCTGGAGTTTTAGGGGGAACACTGAAGCTTTCTTT. The encoded protein is CAWSFRGNTEAFF.

This chain uses TRBV11-2 with TRBJ2-5; D remains ambiguous. The germline V gene encodes CDR1 SGHAT and CDR2 FQNNGV. This CDR3 has 15 amino acids. V lost 7 bases to trimming and J lost 4 bases, with 19 bases between them. The CDR3 DNA follows: TGTGCCAGCACCGCGGCAGGTTTGGTACGAGAGACCCAGTACTTC. It translates to CASTAAGLVRETQYF.

V and J are TRBV4-2 and TRBJ2-7; TRBD1 agrees at 11 bases. The CDR3 is 16 residues long. The V segment lost 4 bases and the J segment 7 bases; nucleotides outside the gene matches: 12. Germline V CDR1 and CDR2: LGHNA, YNFKEQ. The CDR3, as DNA: TGTGCCAGCAGCCCAACCCCCGGACAGGGGGCGCGAGAGCAGTACTTC. Its translation: CASSPTPGQGAREQYF.

The chain combines TRBV20-1 with TRBJ2-3, with 8 bases lining up with TRBD1. Germline CDR1 is DFQATT and CDR2 is SNEGSKA (reference sequence). The V gene end was trimmed by 6 bases and the J gene end by 1 base; junction bases not matched to a gene: 6. This CDR3 has 14 residues. The CDR3 sequence: CSAPRQGRTDTQYF. The DNA of the CDR3 is TGCAGTGCCCCTCGACAGGGGCGCACAGATACGCAGTATTTT.

V gene TRBV6-6 combines with J gene TRBJ1-5; D is undetermined. The ends were cut back, 5 bases at V and 0 bases at J, with 8 bases in the middle. This CDR3 spans 14 amino acids. Germline loops: CDR1 MNHNY, CDR2 SVGAGI (reference sequence). This chain's CDR3 is CASSITDSNQPQHF. In DNA form, the CDR3 reads TGTGCCAGCAGTATAACAGATAGCAATCAGCCCCAGCATTTT.

This rearrangement joins TRBV7-2 to TRBJ2-6; TRBD2 might be the D (5 bases). The CDR3 loop spans 15 amino acids. Germline CDR1 SGHTA, CDR2 FQGNSA. V was cut by 5 bases and J by 1 base, with 9 bases left in between. The CDR3 reads CASSPSGSGANVLTF. Written as DNA, the CDR3 is TGTGCCAGCAGCCCCTCGGGGTCTGGGGCCAACGTCCTGACTTTC.

A few counts support this clonotype. V and J are TRBV6-1 and TRBJ1-4, with 7 positions matching TRBD1. J gave up 8 bases and V 8 bases, and 5 bases lay outside the gene matches. CDR1 is MNHNS, CDR2 SASEGT, per germline. The CDR3 runs 12 residues. The CDR3 region is CASQGQSEKLFF. As DNA, the CDR3 is TGTGCCAGCCAGGGACAGAGCGAAAAACTGTTTTTT.

For the CDR3, the DNA is TGTGCCTGGAGTGTCGGTACTGAAGCTTTCTTT. Amino acids: CAWSVGTEAFF. V is TRBV30 and J is TRBJ1-1, with D unresolved. The CDR3 spans 11 residues. CDR1 is GTSNPN and CDR2 is SVGIG in the germline V gene (reference sequence). The V end lost 0 bases, the J end lost 5 bases, and 4 bases lay between the germline ends.

The rearrangement uses TRBV3-1 and TRBJ2-7; perhaps TRBD1 as D (7 bases). Trimming took off 4 bases at V and 2 bases at J, with 15 bases between the two ends. The CDR3 is 15 amino acids. Germline loops: CDR1 LGHDT, CDR2 YNNKEL (reference sequence). The CDR3 sequence is CASSPSGDRAYEQYF. CDR3 bases: TGTGCCAGCAGCCCGTCGGGGGACAGAGCCTACGAGCAGTACTTC.

The V gene is TRBV4-2, the J gene TRBJ2-3, with 8 positions matching TRBD2. There are 16 residues in the CDR3. CDR1 and CDR2 (germline): LGHNA, YNFKEQ. V gave up 2 bases and J gave up 8 bases; unmatched junction bases: 12. CDR3 region: CASSQPRGGRDGTQYF. In nucleotides, the CDR3 is TGTGCCAGCAGCCAACCACGGGGGGGCCGGGATGGTACGCAGTATTTT.

The count of this clonotype is one. The chain recombines TRBV24-1 with TRBJ2-1; D might be TRBD1 (6 bases). The CDR3 covers 15 residues. CDR1 is KGHDR and CDR2 is SFDVKD in the germline V gene. The V and J ends lost 4 bases and 8 bases respectively, with 17 bases between them. The chain's CDR3 is CATSDRGLEGHEQFF. The CDR3 nucleotides are TGTGCCACCAGTGACAGGGGCCTCGAGGGCCATGAGCAGTTCTTC.

The V gene is TRBV12-5, the J gene TRBJ1-2; D call uncertain. The V and J ends lost 1 base and 7 bases respectively, with 4 bases between them. Germline CDR1 is LGHNT and CDR2 is FRNRAP. The CDR3 consists of 11 residues. CDR3 bases: TGTGCTAGTGGTTTGGCTAGTGGCTACACCTTC. Protein product: CASGLASGYTF. The whole variable domain, remainder taken from reference TRBV12-5 and TRBJ1-2, is DARVTQTPRHKVTEMGQEVTMRCQPILGHNTVFWYRQTMMQGLELLAYFRNRAPLDDSGMPKDRFSAEMPDATLATLKIQPSEPRDSAVYFCASGLASGYTFGSGTRLTVV.

This sequence joins TRBV5-1 and TRBJ2-2; D is perhaps TRBD1 or TRBD2 (5 bases each). V lost 4 bases, J lost 1 base, and 11 bases lay in between. This CDR3 has 15 amino acids. Germline CDR1 is SGHRS and CDR2 is YFSETQ. CDR3 region: CASSPGRQNTGELFF. In nucleotides, the CDR3 is TGCGCCAGCAGCCCGGGACGGCAGAACACCGGGGAGCTGTTTTTT.

The rearrangement uses TRBV30 and TRBJ2-1, with D possibly being TRBD2 (5 bases). The CDR3 sequence is 11 residues long. CDR1 is GTSNPN and CDR2 is SVGIG in the germline V gene (reference sequence). Trimming cost V 3 bases and J 13 bases, with 13 bases left between them. In DNA form, the CDR3 reads TGTGCCTGGAGCCACGCCGGGGATCAGTTCTTC. Protein product: CAWSHAGDQFF.

CDR3 sequence (DNA): TGTGCCTGGAGTGGGACTAGCGGGGGGTTGGCTGAGCAGTTCTTC. Translating it yields CAWSGTSGGLAEQFF. The rearrangement joins TRBV30 to TRBJ2-1; 14 bases line up with TRBD2. The V gene end was trimmed by 1 base and the J gene end by 9 bases; junction bases not matched to a gene: 5. The CDR3 totals 15 residues. CDR1 is GTSNPN and CDR2 is SVGIG in the germline V gene (reference sequence).

The chain carries TRBV18 and TRBJ2-3; 13 bases fit TRBD2. The CDR3 sequence is 16 residues long. Germline V CDR1 and CDR2: KGHSH, LQKENI. J lost 3 bases, V lost 1 base, and 1 base had no gene match. The CDR3 DNA sequence: TGTGCCAGCTCACCACAGGGACTAGCGGGAACAGATACGCAGTATTTT. Amino acids: CASSPQGLAGTDTQYF. Based on the CDR3 plus reference TRBV18 and TRBJ2-3, the full variable domain is NAGVMQNPRHLVRRRGQEARLRCSPMKGHSHVYWYRQLPEEGLKFMVYLQKENIIDESGMPKERFSAEFPKEGPSILRIQQVVRGDSAAYFCASSPQGLAGTDTQYFGPGTRLTVL.

The chain is built from TRBV2 and TRBJ2-7; TRBD1 aligns across 9 bases. This CDR3 is 14 amino acids long. CDR1 and CDR2 (germline): SNHLY, FYNNEI. V lost 6 bases and J lost 4; bases outside the gene matches: 7. The chain's CDR3 is CASRAGTGTYEQYF. DNA for the CDR3: TGTGCCAGCAGGGCCGGGACAGGGACATACGAGCAGTACTTC. The full variable domain, its missing parts supplied by reference TRBV2 and TRBJ2-7, is EPEVTQTPSHQVTQMGQEVILRCVPISNHLYFYWYRQILGQKVEFLVSFYNNEISEKSEIFDDQFSVERPDGSNFTLKIRSTKLEDSAMYFCASRAGTGTYEQYFGPGTRLTVT.

The chain recombines TRBV30 with TRBJ2-7; 12 bases are shared with TRBD1. V trimming: 8 bases; J trimming: 5 bases; junction bases outside the gene matches: 4. Germline loops: CDR1 GTSNPN, CDR2 SVGIG (reference sequence). There are 12 residues in the CDR3. CDR3 nucleotides: TGTGCCGTGGGACAGGGGGCCAACGAGCAGTACTTC. As protein: CAVGQGANEQYF.

The CDR3 region is CASTGDYYSYEQYF. DNA of the CDR3: TGTGCCAGCACAGGGGATTACTACTCCTACGAGCAGTACTTC. V is TRBV28 and J is TRBJ2-7, with a tentative D call TRBD1 (6 bases). Looked up from germline, CDR1 is MDHEN and CDR2 is SYDVKM. CDR3 length equals 14 residues. V gave up 7 bases and J gave up 0 bases, with 13 bases separating them.